This record covers a single T cell receptor (beta chain). What it binds is unknown. The record originates from a study of shared clonotypes between healthy human individuals. Profiling relied on immunoSEQ multiplex PCR, and the TCRdb table lists in-frame clones only, not all of them. This table has millions of clones, about 95% appearing once. Positive CCR7 selection of CD45RO-negative cells yielded the naive CD8 cells, and terminally differentiated effector memory CD45RA+ cells were excluded. The donors, healthy adults who were HIV-negative, had experienced no recent acute infections or vaccinations. The CDR3 is 14 residues long. Germline V CDR1 and CDR2: KGHSH, LQKENI. V lost 6 bases to trimming and J lost 4 bases, with 15 bases between them. Study-wide results and caveats: Despite large depth, rarefaction showed incomplete sorted-subset sequencing. A reduction in generation probabilities was seen for non-shared clonotypes relative to those shared by all four donors. It was the few donors that limited the genetic and exposure-history diversity represented.

The sample consisted of naive CD8+ T cells sorted from blood. The source of this sequence is a man aged 18 to 30 in good health. V usage is TRBV18 and J usage is TRBJ2-5; a possible D gene is TRBD2 (5 bases). CDR3 region: CASSPSSALETQYF. The CDR3, as DNA: TGTGCCAGCTCGCCGAGTAGCGCGCTAGAGACCCAGTACTTC.